These 28 T cell receptor beta chains were all obtained from the same sample, sequenced in a study of cytomegalovirus exposure and HLA in healthy donors. Primers: 60 Vbeta forward and 13 Jbeta reverse. Data came from immunoSEQ multiplex PCR; TCRdb stores just in-frame clones and leaves some out. The sample lists 250,000 to 350,000 clones; roughly 88% were seen once. Sequencing was performed on PBMCs. Receptors originate from a man in his forties in good health and CMV-seropositive.

The V and J genes are TRBV2 and TRBJ2-7; no firm D call. V lost 3 bases and J lost 6, with 12 bases in between. Germline V gene lookup returns CDR1 SNHLY and CDR2 FYNNEI. There are 13 residues in the CDR3. CDR3 region: CASSERTAGEQYF. For the CDR3, the DNA is TGTGCCAGCAGTGAGAGAACAGCTGGCGAGCAGTACTTC.

The chain employs TRBV4-1 and TRBJ1-1; D possibly corresponds to TRBD1 (5 bases). This CDR3 has 14 amino acids. CDR1 is MGHRA, CDR2 YSYEKL, per germline. With 0 bases removed from V and 14 bases from J, the gap between germline ends came to 19 bases. The CDR3 DNA reads as TGCGCCAGCAGCCAAGATGTGAGGGACTCCCGTTGGTTCTTT. Its translation: CASSQDVRDSRWFF.

This clone was seen more than once but under ten times. Other nucleotide sequences in the sample specify the same CDR3. This sequence joins TRBV28 and TRBJ2-7, with D unresolved. Germline CDR1 reads MDHEN; CDR2 reads SYDVKM. This CDR3 has 13 residues. Trimming took off 3 bases at V and 2 bases at J, with 8 bases between the two ends. CDR3 sequence reads: CASSFGRTYEQYF. Here the CDR3 DNA reads TGTGCCAGCAGTTTTGGCCGAACCTACGAGCAGTACTTC.

The V gene is TRBV29-1, the J gene TRBJ2-1, with 8 positions matching TRBD2. The junction had 7 bases not matched to a gene; V was cut back by 4 bases and J by 5 bases. Germline loops: CDR1 SQVTM, CDR2 ANQGSEA. The CDR3 sequence is 14 residues long. The CDR3 DNA reads as TGCAGCGTTGTCCCAGGACTAGCCGACAATGAGCAGTTCTTC. Its translation: CSVVPGLADNEQFF.

In DNA form, the CDR3 reads TGTGCCAGCAGAAGAGTCCCGGAGACCCAGTACTTC. This codes for CASRRVPETQYF. The chain joins TRBV28 to TRBJ2-5; D is uncertain. Trimming left V 6 bases short and J 5 bases short, with 10 bases between. The germline V gene encodes CDR1 MDHEN and CDR2 SYDVKM. CDR3 length equals 12 residues.

The chain uses TRBV6-5 and TRBJ2-2; maybe TRBD2 (5 bases). V was cut by 3 bases and J by 6 bases, with 5 bases left in between. In germline, CDR1 is MNHEY, CDR2 SVGAGI. This CDR3 is built from 12 residues. CDR3 bases: TGTGCCAGCAGTTATAGCGCCGGGGAGCTGTTTTTT. Protein sequence: CASSYSAGELFF.

The chain carries TRBV10-3 and TRBJ2-5; TRBD1 matches at 7 bases. Germline lookup yields CDR1 ENHRY and CDR2 SYGVKD. The J segment lost 4 bases and the V segment lost 4 bases, leaving 0 bases of the junction unmatched. This CDR3 is built from 12 residues. CDR3 sequence (DNA): TGTGCCATCAGTGGACAGGGAGAGACCCAGTACTTC. This sequence encodes CAISGQGETQYF.

V and J are TRBV28 and TRBJ1-5, with TRBD1 identical over 8 bases. The CDR3 sequence is 16 residues long. J lost 5 bases, V lost 3 bases, and 9 bases had no gene match. Germline loops: CDR1 MDHEN, CDR2 SYDVKM. CDR3 amino acids: CASSFIGRGQDQPQHF. CDR3 bases: TGTGCCAGCAGTTTTATCGGCAGGGGGCAAGATCAGCCCCAGCATTTT.

V is TRBV4-1 and J is TRBJ2-1; possibly TRBD2 for D (6 bases). Germline V gives CDR1 MGHRA, CDR2 YSYEKL. The CDR3 is made up of 15 amino acids. Between the trimmed V and J ends, which lost 0 bases and 6 bases, there was a span of 12 bases. The CDR3 coding sequence is TGCGCCAGCAGCCAAGACGGAGGGGCCACCAATGAGCAGTTCTTC. As protein: CASSQDGGATNEQFF.

This sequence joins TRBV6-5 and TRBJ2-7; tentatively, D is TRBD2 (5 bases). This CDR3 is 14 amino acids long. CDR1 is MNHEY and CDR2 is SVGAGI in the germline V gene. The germline V and J ends were trimmed by 2 bases and 2 bases, with 10 bases remaining between them. The CDR3 DNA follows: TGTGCCAGCAGTTACACTGACGGGGCCTACGAGCAGTACTTC. Its translation is CASSYTDGAYEQYF.

This clone was observed a few times. The J gene is TRBJ1-4, the V gene TRBV6-1; 9 positions agree with TRBD1. With 8 bases clipped from V and 5 bases from J, the junction kept 9 bases outside the gene matches. The V gene's germline CDR1 is MNHNS and CDR2 SASEGT. The CDR3 is 15 amino acids. CDR3: CASHKGGQGNEKLFF. The CDR3 coding sequence is TGTGCCAGCCACAAGGGGGGACAGGGAAATGAAAAACTGTTTTTT.

The rearrangement joins TRBV5-5 to TRBJ1-2; the D gene is possibly TRBD1 (6 bases). Trimming removed 3 bases from V and 3 bases from J, with 15 bases in between. CDR1 is SGHKS and CDR2 is YYEKEE in the germline V gene (reference sequence). This CDR3 comprises 15 residues. The CDR3 DNA follows: TGTGCCAGCAGCTCCCCCACCACAGGGCACTATGGCTACACCTTC. This codes for CASSSPTTGHYGYTF.

J is TRBJ1-1 and V is TRBV19; TRBD1 matches at 10 bases. The CDR3 extends over 14 amino acids. The junction had 4 bases not matched to a gene; V was cut back by 4 bases and J by 5 bases. Germline V gene sequence: CDR1 LNHDA, CDR2 SQIVND (reference sequence). The CDR3 region is CASSTGQGITEAFF. The CDR3, as DNA: TGTGCCAGTAGTACGGGACAGGGGATAACTGAAGCTTTCTTT.

The rearrangement joins TRBV6-5 to TRBJ1-4; 7 bases fit TRBD1. This CDR3 is 12 amino acids long. CDR1 MNHEY and CDR2 SVGAGI come from the germline V gene. J gave up 5 bases and V 10 bases, and 4 bases lay outside the gene matches. CDR3 DNA: TGTGCCACCAGGGGGGCCAATGAAAAACTGTTTTTT. Translating gives CATRGANEKLFF.

The chain employs TRBV7-3 and TRBJ2-1; 8 bases map to TRBD2. V lost 3 bases, J lost 1 base, and 8 bases stayed unmatched. Germline CDR1 reads SGHTA; CDR2 reads FQGTGA. The CDR3 is 17 residues long. The chain's CDR3 is CASSFPGGRSSYNEQFF. CDR3 sequence (DNA): TGTGCCAGCAGCTTCCCTGGCGGGAGGTCGTCCTACAATGAGCAGTTCTTC. The whole variable domain, remainder taken from reference TRBV7-3 and TRBJ2-1, is GAGVSQTPSNKVTEKGKYVELRCDPISGHTALYWYRQSLGQGPEFLIYFQGTGAADDSGLPNDRFFAVRPEGSVSTLKIQRTERGDSAVYLCASSFPGGRSSYNEQFFGPGTRLTVL.

This chain links TRBV4-1 with TRBJ1-6; D gene ambiguous. CDR3 length: 15 amino acids. V shed 0 bases and J shed 0 bases, with 3 bases lying between them. The germline CDR1 and CDR2 sequences are MGHRA and YSYEKL. The CDR3 coding sequence is TGCGCCAGCAGCCAAGACAGCTCCTATAATTCACCCCTCCACTTT. Translated: CASSQDSSYNSPLHF.

This clone came up once. The rearrangement joins TRBV18 to TRBJ1-4, with TRBD1 as a possible D gene (5 bases). V lost 2 bases, J lost 4 bases, and 11 bases lay in between. Germline lookup yields CDR1 KGHSH and CDR2 LQKENI. This CDR3 is built from 15 residues. CDR3 in DNA: TGTGCCAGCTCACCATCCCAGGGATATAATGAAAAACTGTTTTTT. Protein product: CASSPSQGYNEKLFF.

J is TRBJ2-5 and V is TRBV5-1; a weak D match, TRBD1 (5 bases). The CDR3 is made up of 14 amino acids. Per the germline V gene, CDR1 is SGHRS and CDR2 is YFSETQ. V was shortened by 4 bases and J by 3 bases, with 13 bases between the two germline ends. The CDR3 region is CASSVGVGEETQYF. The CDR3 nucleotides are TGCGCCAGCAGCGTAGGGGTAGGGGAAGAGACCCAGTACTTC. The full variable domain, rest sourced from reference TRBV5-1 and TRBJ2-5, is KAGVTQTPRYLIKTRGQQVTLSCSPISGHRSVSWYQQTPGQGLQFLFEYFSETQRNKGNFPGRFSGRQFSNSRSEMNVSTLELGDSALYLCASSVGVGEETQYFGPGTRLLVL.

This sequence joins TRBV19 and TRBJ2-7; the D gene is possibly TRBD2 (6 bases). CDR1 is LNHDA, CDR2 SQIVND, per germline (reference sequence). The CDR3 is 14 amino acids. Trimming stripped 5 bases from V and 2 bases from J, with 13 bases between. The CDR3 region has the DNA TGTGCCAGTAGTCCTGGGCGGGGCCCCTACGAGCAGTACTTC. Translating gives CASSPGRGPYEQYF.

This rearrangement joins TRBV5-6 to TRBJ2-7; 8 bases align to TRBD1. V shed 4 bases, J shed 3 bases, and the junction held 6 bases outside the gene matches. Germline V lookup: CDR1 SGHDT, CDR2 YYEEEE. This CDR3 region has 14 residues. Written as DNA, the CDR3 is TGTGCCAGCAGCGCTGGACAGGGTATCTACGAGCAGTACTTC. This sequence encodes CASSAGQGIYEQYF.

J is TRBJ2-7 and V is TRBV27; 11 nucleotides line up with TRBD2. Germline loops: CDR1 MNHEY, CDR2 SMNVEV (reference sequence). The length of the CDR3 is 17 residues. J lost 2 bases, V lost 5 bases, and 11 bases had no gene match. As DNA, the CDR3 is TGTGCCAGCAGTCCCCGACTAGCGGGATCGATAGCCTACGAGCAGTACTTC. Translated: CASSPRLAGSIAYEQYF.

The rearrangement joins TRBV28 to TRBJ2-1; TRBD2 matches 12 bases. The germline CDR1 and CDR2 sequences are MDHEN and SYDVKM. The CDR3 is 15 amino acids. The trim removed 4 bases at V and 8 bases at J, leaving 6 bases unmatched. The CDR3 DNA reads TGTGCCAGCAGTTCGACTAGCGGGAGTATCGATGAGCAGTTCTTC. Translated, it gives CASSSTSGSIDEQFF. The full variable domain, its missing parts supplied by reference TRBV28 and TRBJ2-1, is DVKVTQSSRYLVKRTGEKVFLECVQDMDHENMFWYRQDPGLGLRLIYFSYDVKMKEKGDIPEGYSVSREKKERFSLILESASTNQTSMYLCASSSTSGSIDEQFFGPGTRLTVL.

The rearrangement uses TRBV7-2 and TRBJ2-3; 8 positions agree with TRBD2. The CDR3 is 17 amino acids. Germline CDR1 and CDR2: SGHTA and FQGNSA. V shed 4 bases and J 0 bases; nucleotides not matched to a gene: 9. The CDR3 sequence: CASSSFTSGTSTDTQYF. In nucleotides, the CDR3 is TGTGCCAGCAGCTCCTTCACTAGCGGAACTAGCACAGATACGCAGTATTTT.

This sequence joins TRBV7-9 and TRBJ2-5; weak D call: TRBD2 (6 bases). The CDR3 contains 18 residues. V was cut by 2 bases and J by 2 bases, with 21 bases left in between. The germline V gene encodes CDR1 SEHNR and CDR2 FQNEAQ (reference sequence). The CDR3 sequence is CASSLPGLPLNLQETQYF. CDR3 coding DNA: TGTGCCAGCAGCTTACCGGGACTCCCCCTGAATTTACAAGAGACCCAGTACTTC.

This clone was recorded once. The V gene is TRBV11-2, the J gene TRBJ2-3; TRBD2 matches at 8 bases. V lost 1 base, J lost 3 bases, and 3 bases stayed unmatched. CDR1 SGHAT and CDR2 FQNNGV come from the germline V gene. This CDR3 spans 15 amino acids. The chain's CDR3 is CASSLVAGNTDTQYF. For the CDR3, the DNA is TGTGCCAGCAGCTTAGTAGCGGGAAATACAGATACGCAGTATTTT.

The chain couples TRBV27 to TRBJ2-7, with 10 bases matching TRBD2. Germline assignment: CDR1 MNHEY and CDR2 SMNVEV (reference sequence). The CDR3 loop spans 15 amino acids. The trim removed 5 bases at V and 0 bases at J, leaving 4 bases unmatched. CDR3 amino acids: CASSASSGSSYEQYF. The CDR3 coding sequence is TGTGCCAGCAGTGCCTCTAGCGGGAGCTCCTACGAGCAGTACTTC.

The genes are TRBV23-1 and TRBJ2-1; 7 bases align to TRBD1. TRBV23-1 is given ORF status, its function remaining uncertain. The CDR3 spans 10 residues. V lost 7 bases and J lost 16; bases outside the gene matches: 7. In DNA, the CDR3 is TGCGCCAGCACGGAACAGGGGAAATTCTTC. Residues: CASTEQGKFF.

CDR3 sequence reads: CASSLVGGNGYTF. CDR3 DNA: TGTGCCAGCAGTTTAGTGGGGGGGAATGGCTACACCTTC. The chain links TRBV27 to TRBJ1-2; weak D call: TRBD1 (5 bases). CDR1 is MNHEY and CDR2 is SMNVEV in the germline V gene (reference sequence). Between the trimmed V and J ends, which lost 2 bases and 6 bases, there was a span of 10 bases. The CDR3 extends over 13 amino acids.